This is a list of T cell receptor beta chains from one sample in a study of cytomegalovirus exposure and HLA in healthy donors. TCRdb's table, derived via immunoSEQ multiplex PCR, lists solely in-frame clones and lacks some. The sample yields around 180,000 clones, 60% to 80% seen once. The sequenced material came from PBMCs. All receptors derive from a woman between 45 and 65 years old in good health and CMV-seropositive. Each CDR3 is given with its conserved first and last residue. A D gene is named only where the DNA matches it firmly. The listing skips clone size in some rows; elsewhere it reads once, few, many or a size class.

>TRBV9|TRBD1|TRBJ2-7|-
CASSVAPGGFEQYF
TGTGCCAGCAGCGTAGCTCCAGGGGGCTTCGAGCAGTACTTC
>TRBV2|-|TRBJ2-1|few
CASRTIRSSYNEQFF
TGTGCCAGCCGGACTATCCGTAGCTCCTACAATGAGCAGTTCTTC
>TRBV4-1|-|TRBJ2-3|few
CASSNAAGGITDTQYF
TGCGCCAGCAGTAACGCGGCAGGGGGGATAACAGATACGCAGTATTTT
>TRBV7-9|-|TRBJ2-5|-
CASSQLASRLQETQYF
TGTGCCAGCAGCCAGCTGGCTAGCAGGTTACAAGAGACCCAGTACTTC
>TRBV2|-|TRBJ2-1|-
CASSAGQAGAYNEQFF
TGTGCCAGCAGTGCGGGGCAAGCGGGTGCCTACAATGAGCAGTTCTTC
>TRBV4-2|-|TRBJ2-7|few
CASSQDLKGGRSLYYEQYF
TGTGCCAGCAGCCAAGACCTGAAGGGAGGACGGTCCCTATACTACGAGCAGTACTTC
>TRBV10-3|TRBD1|TRBJ1-1|-
CAISENRGTEAFF
TGTGCCATCAGTGAAAACAGGGGGACTGAAGCTTTCTTT
>TRBV6-1|-|TRBJ2-1|once
CASSEGHGYGNEQFF
TGTGCCAGCAGTGAAGGGCACGGGTATGGCAATGAGCAGTTCTTC
>TRBV11-1|TRBD1|TRBJ2-1|many
CASSLGAGTGPYNEQFF
TGTGCCAGCAGCTTAGGGGCGGGGACAGGGCCCTACAATGAGCAGTTCTTC
>TRBV14|TRBD2|TRBJ2-1|-
CASSQLGGLAGYNEQFF
TGTGCCAGCAGCCAACTGGGGGGACTAGCGGGGTACAATGAGCAGTTCTTC
>TRBV28|-|TRBJ1-3|-
CASTPSGGPGNTIYF
TGTGCCAGCACCCCTTCCGGGGGACCTGGAAACACCATATATTTT
>TRBV5-1|TRBD1|TRBJ2-2|-
CASSPAGQGLPGELFF
TGCGCCAGCAGCCCCGCTGGACAGGGACTTCCCGGGGAGCTGTTTTTT
>TRBV5-6|TRBD1|TRBJ2-7|-
CASSLQGYEQYF
TGTGCCAGCAGCTTACAGGGGTACGAGCAGTACTTC
>TRBV7-9|TRBD2|TRBJ2-1|-
CSSSLNSGGPYNEQFF
TGTTCCAGCAGCTTAAATAGCGGGGGCCCCTACAATGAGCAGTTCTTC
>TRBV19|TRBD2|TRBJ2-3|-
CASSIGGGSGDTQYF
TGTGCCAGTAGTATTGGGGGGGGTTCTGGAGATACGCAGTATTTT
>TRBV19|-|TRBJ2-2|-
CASSIGGGPGELFF
TGTGCCAGTAGTATTGGAGGAGGCCCCGGGGAGCTGTTTTTT
>TRBV15|-|TRBJ2-1|-
CATSRDERARPFF
TGTGCCACCAGCAGAGATGAGAGGGCTAGACCGTTCTTC
>TRBV15|-|TRBJ2-7|few
CATSTKDGGEQYF
TGTGCCACCAGCACCAAAGACGGAGGGGAGCAGTACTTC
>TRBV30|TRBD2|TRBJ2-7|-
CAWGLADYEQYF
TGTGCCTGGGGCCTAGCGGACTACGAGCAGTACTTC
>TRBV6-1|-|TRBJ2-3|-
CASSEAVTETQYF
TGTGCCAGCAGTGAAGCAGTAACAGAAACGCAGTATTTT
>TRBV11-2|-|TRBJ1-3|-
CASSLEFSSGNTIYF
TGTGCCAGCAGCTTAGAGTTCTCCTCTGGAAACACCATATATTTT
>TRBV5-1|TRBD2|TRBJ2-3|-
CASSRSGGSAGTDTQYF
TGCGCCAGCTCCCGAAGCGGGGGGTCGGCTGGCACAGATACGCAGTATTTT
>TRBV5-1|TRBD1|TRBJ2-7|-
CASSNQGARPYEQYF
TGCGCCAGCAGCAATCAGGGGGCGCGTCCCTACGAGCAGTACTTC
>TRBV11-3|TRBD1|TRBJ2-7|-
CASSSGQGTNEQYF
TGTGCCAGCAGCTCGGGACAGGGTACCAACGAGCAGTACTTC
>TRBV18|-|TRBJ1-3|-
CASSPALTGRAGNTIYF
TGTGCCAGCTCACCTGCACTTACAGGGCGAGCTGGAAACACCATATATTTT
>TRBV5-8|-|TRBJ2-7|-
CASCPGGTDYPSYEQYF
TGTGCCAGCTGTCCGGGGGGGACAGACTATCCCTCCTACGAGCAGTACTTC
>TRBV18|TRBD1|TRBJ1-2|-
CASSPGTDYGYTF
TGTGCCAGCTCACCAGGGACAGATTATGGCTACACCTTC
>TRBV30|TRBD1|TRBJ1-1|once
CASGQGRSEAFF
TGTGCCTCGGGACAGGGGCGGTCTGAAGCTTTCTTT
>TRBV5-5|TRBD1|TRBJ1-2|few
CASSRDRAINYGYTF
TGTGCCAGCAGTCGTGACAGGGCAATAAACTATGGCTACACCTTC
>TRBV5-1|TRBD1|TRBJ1-1|-
CASSLSGGRNTEAFF
TGCGCCAGCAGCTTATCAGGGGGCCGGAACACTGAAGCTTTCTTT
>TRBV21-1|-|TRBJ1-4|few
CASSTTDRGPISNEKLFF
TGTGCCAGCAGCACGACGGACAGGGGGCCCATATCTAATGAAAAACTGTTTTTT
>TRBV5-1|-|TRBJ1-4|-
CASSSLGGQRFGRPNEKLFF
TGCGCCAGCAGCTCCCTCGGCGGACAGAGGTTTGGTAGACCTAATGAAAAACTGTTTTTT
>TRBV4-1|-|TRBJ1-1|-
CASSQLRRNTEAFF
TGCGCCAGCAGCCAACTGCGTAGGAACACTGAAGCTTTCTTT
>TRBV6-5|TRBD2|TRBJ2-7|few
CASSYSGLAGGHEQYF
TGTGCCAGCAGTTACTCGGGACTAGCGGGTGGCCACGAGCAGTACTTC
>TRBV4-2|TRBD1|TRBJ2-7|-
CASSQEGTGASGEQYF
TGTGCCAGCAGCCAAGAGGGGACAGGGGCGTCCGGCGAGCAGTACTTC
>TRBV25-1|-|TRBJ2-2|-
CASHQGGVNTGELFF
TGTGCCAGCCACCAAGGAGGGGTGAACACCGGGGAGCTGTTTTTT
>TRBV4-1|-|TRBJ1-5|-
CASSQGRGDQPQHF
TGCGCCAGCAGCCAAGGTAGGGGCGATCAGCCCCAGCATTTT
>TRBV15|-|TRBJ2-5|-
CATSRDRGRRETQYF
TGTGCCACCAGCAGAGACAGGGGTCGGAGGGAGACCCAGTACTTC
>TRBV19|TRBD2|TRBJ2-1|-
CASMASGNNEQFF
TGTGCCAGTATGGCTAGCGGGAACAATGAGCAGTTCTTC
>TRBV19|TRBD1|TRBJ2-7|few
CASSKGQAALYEQYF
TGTGCCAGTAGTAAGGGACAGGCGGCCCTATACGAGCAGTACTTC
>TRBV7-9|-|TRBJ1-1|once
CASSLEQNTEAFF
TGTGCCAGCAGCTTAGAACAGAACACTGAAGCTTTCTTT
>TRBV6-5|TRBD2|TRBJ2-1|-
CASRGRGDSYNEQFF
TGTGCCAGCAGGGGGCGGGGGGATTCCTACAATGAGCAGTTCTTC
>TRBV2|-|TRBJ1-1|-
CASRADSLNTEAFF
TGTGCCAGCAGGGCAGACAGTTTGAACACTGAAGCTTTCTTT
>TRBV5-6|-|TRBJ2-7|-
CASSLRDRILYEQYF
TGTGCCAGCAGCTTGAGAGACAGGATCCTCTACGAGCAGTACTTC
>TRBV5-1|-|TRBJ1-6|few
CASNSDGSYNSPLHF
TGCGCCAGCAACTCCGATGGTTCCTATAATTCACCCCTCCACTTT
>TRBV5-1|TRBD2|TRBJ2-3|-
CASSLGLVTDTQYF
TGCGCCAGCAGCCTCGGACTAGTTACAGATACGCAGTATTTT
>TRBV4-1|-|TRBJ2-7|-
CASSQGNEQYF
TGCGCCAGCAGCCAAGGTAACGAGCAGTACTTC
>TRBV29-1|-|TRBJ2-1|-
CSASKNFEQFF
TGCAGCGCCTCTAAGAATTTTGAGCAGTTCTTC
>TRBV6-5|-|TRBJ1-4|-
CASSPKLGGEKLFF
TGTGCCAGCAGTCCAAAACTAGGTGGGGAAAAACTGTTTTTT
>TRBV18|TRBD2|TRBJ2-5|few
CASSPPRAGSQETQYF
TGTGCCAGCTCACCACCGAGAGCGGGGAGCCAAGAGACCCAGTACTTC
>TRBV14|-|TRBJ2-7|few
CASSNRSSYEQYF
TGTGCCAGTTCCAACAGGTCCTCCTACGAGCAGTACTTC
>TRBV5-4|TRBD2|TRBJ2-1|once
CASMTSGIRGEQFF
TGTGCCAGCATGACTAGCGGGATCCGGGGTGAGCAGTTCTTC
>TRBV19|-|TRBJ2-3|-
CASSALGADTQYF
TGTGCCAGTAGTGCCCTAGGGGCAGATACGCAGTATTTT
>TRBV18|-|TRBJ2-1|-
CASSEGGHPYNEQFF
TGTGCCAGCTCCGAAGGGGGACATCCTTACAATGAGCAGTTCTTC
>TRBV5-4|TRBD2|TRBJ2-1|-
CASSLGSGAVYNEQFF
TGTGCCAGCAGCTTGGGTAGCGGGGCGGTGTACAATGAGCAGTTCTTC
>TRBV4-1|TRBD1|TRBJ1-2|-
CASSLNDRAGYTF
TGCGCCAGCAGCCTTAATGACAGGGCAGGCTACACCTTC
>TRBV4-2|TRBD2|TRBJ2-3|once
CASSLQGRRGGHSDTQYF
TGTGCCAGCAGCCTCCAAGGGCGGCGGGGGGGCCATTCAGATACGCAGTATTTT
>TRBV28|-|TRBJ2-1|-
CASRPTSNEQFF
TGTGCCAGCAGACCCACTAGCAATGAGCAGTTCTTC
>TRBV9|-|TRBJ2-7|few
CASSVEAGIYEQYF
TGTGCCAGCAGCGTAGAGGCGGGGATTTACGAGCAGTACTTC
>TRBV5-6|-|TRBJ2-1|few
CASSFDGRRGNEQFF
TGTGCCAGCAGCTTCGACGGGCGGAGGGGCAATGAGCAGTTCTTC